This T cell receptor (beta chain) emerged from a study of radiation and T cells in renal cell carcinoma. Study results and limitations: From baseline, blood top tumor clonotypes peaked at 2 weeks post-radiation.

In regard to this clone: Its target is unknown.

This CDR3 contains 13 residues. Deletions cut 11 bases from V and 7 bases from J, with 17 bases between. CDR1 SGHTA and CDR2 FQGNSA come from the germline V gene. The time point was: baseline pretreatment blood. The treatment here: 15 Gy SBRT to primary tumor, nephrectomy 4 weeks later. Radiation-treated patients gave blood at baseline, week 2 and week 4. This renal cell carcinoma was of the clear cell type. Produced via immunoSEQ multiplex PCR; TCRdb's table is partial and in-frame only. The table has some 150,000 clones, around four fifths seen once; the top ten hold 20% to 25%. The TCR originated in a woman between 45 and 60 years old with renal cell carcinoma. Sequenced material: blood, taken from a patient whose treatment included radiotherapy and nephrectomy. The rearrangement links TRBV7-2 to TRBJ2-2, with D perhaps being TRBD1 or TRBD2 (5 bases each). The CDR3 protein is CASNGDLGGELFF. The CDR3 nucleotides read TGTGCCTCAAACGGGGACCTCGGCGGGGAGCTGTTTTTT.